In its sample, the clone carrying this T cell receptor (beta chain) was seen many times. What it binds is not known. This specimen comes from a study of T cells in Graves' hyperthyroidism and ophthalmopathy. Study summary: Peripheral blood draws took place at initial diagnosis, ahead of any treatment.

Study observations and caveats: In blood, most of the thyroid clonotypes expanded above 0.001 were also present. With a median lead of about six months before onset, the model predicted ophthalmopathy.

CDR1 MDHEN and CDR2 SYDVKM come from the germline V gene. The CDR3 is 13 residues long. V lost 6 bases, J lost 6 bases, and 14 bases lay in between. Regions amplified from RNA transcripts were the TCR beta CDR3 regions. A set of HTBI primers served as the primers for a first-round RT-PCR of the TCR CDR3. TCRdb passed the multiplex PCR reads through MiXCR, listing each CDR3 protein once. The sample has 240,000 or so distinct CDR3 sequences; roughly 15% are singletons. The sequencing sample was made of blood. V and J are TRBV28 and TRBJ1-2, with D unresolved. The TCR comes from a woman under 30 with Graves' ophthalmopathy. This CDR3 reads CASRRNFGDGYTF. The CDR3 nucleotides are TGTGCCAGCAGGCGGAACTTCGGGGATGGCTACACCTTC.